The source of this T cell receptor beta chain is a study of blood T cell repertoires in COVID-19. Study-level background: Donors in the United States, Italy and Spain gave samples during acute or convalescent COVID-19. The analysed material was cDNA or gDNA that came from T cells, B-cell-depleted T cells, or PBMCs.

Seattle-derived patients entered the study during active infection and were followed longitudinally. Germline CDR1 SGHTA, CDR2 FQGNSA. The CDR3 spans 15 residues. The trim removed 4 bases at V and 0 bases at J, leaving 3 bases unmatched. Repertoires were generated with immunoSEQ multiplex PCR, while TCRdb's copy carries only in-frame clones and drops some. In the table there are over 70,000 clones, about 74% of which are singletons. The specimen was peripheral blood. This sequence originates from a man in his sixties or seventies with COVID-19, enrolled during active disease. The V and J genes are TRBV7-2 and TRBJ1-1, with 9 nucleotides matching TRBD1. CDR3 amino acids: CASSSGTGMNTEAFF. The CDR3 DNA is TGTGCCAGCAGCTCAGGGACAGGGATGAACACTGAAGCTTTCTTT.